A single sample gave rise to the 13 T cell receptor beta chains below, sequenced in a study of T cells in pancreatic ductal adenocarcinoma. The selected patients with pancreatic ductal adenocarcinoma had surgery but no neoadjuvant therapy. TCRdb's table, derived via immunoSEQ multiplex PCR, lists solely in-frame clones and lacks some. The sample has about 16,000 clones, about nine tenths seen once; the top ten hold 0.94%. The specimen sequenced was PBMCs. These receptors originate from a human donor with pancreatic ductal adenocarcinoma.

V gene TRBV19 combines with J gene TRBJ1-5; D perhaps matches TRBD1 (5 bases). The germline V gene has CDR1 LNHDA and CDR2 SQIVND (reference sequence). The CDR3 contains 16 residues. Trimming took 0 bases from V and 6 from J, leaving 15 bases between them. CDR3 loop: CASSIDPDKKAQPQHF. The CDR3 coding sequence is TGTGCCAGTAGTATAGACCCGGACAAGAAGGCTCAGCCCCAGCATTTT. The complete variable domain, with remaining parts taken from reference TRBV19 and TRBJ1-5, reads DGGITQSPKYLFRKEGQNVTLSCEQNLNHDAMYWYRQDPGQGLRLIYYSQIVNDFQKGDIAEGYSVSREKKESFPLTVTSAQKNPTAFYLCASSIDPDKKAQPQHFGDGTRLSIL.

This clone was counted once. V is TRBV5-4 and J is TRBJ2-1, with TRBD2 as a possible D gene (5 bases). The CDR3 runs to 13 residues. CDR1 is SGHNT, CDR2 YYREEE, per germline (reference sequence). V was pared by 6 bases and J by 6 bases, with 13 bases between. CDR3 bases: TGTGCCAGCACGGCGGGCCCCAGCAATGAGCAGTTCTTC. Its protein is CASTAGPSNEQFF. The whole variable domain, remainder taken from reference TRBV5-4 and TRBJ2-1, is ETGVTQSPTHLIKTRGQQVTLRCSSQSGHNTVSWYQQALGQGPQFIFQYYREEENGRGNFPPRFSGLQFPNYSSELNVNALELDDSALYLCASTAGPSNEQFFGPGTRLTVL.

The chain joins TRBV5-6 to TRBJ1-2; TRBD1 might be the D (5 bases). The CDR3 extends over 18 amino acids. With 0 bases removed from V and 2 bases from J, the gap between germline ends came to 20 bases. The germline V gene has CDR1 SGHDT and CDR2 YYEEEE. The CDR3 loop reads CASSLAGRGGQSNYGYTF. The CDR3 region has the DNA TGTGCCAGCAGCTTGGCTGGGCGGGGCGGGCAGTCCAACTATGGCTACACCTTC.

The V call is TRBV4-2, the J call TRBJ2-7, with TRBD2 matching 12 bases. The CDR3 has 16 amino acids. The germline V gene has CDR1 LGHNA and CDR2 YNFKEQ. Unmatched junction bases numbered 2, after V lost 0 bases and J lost 2 bases. The CDR3 DNA reads TGTGCCAGCAGCCAAGAGCCTAGCGGGGGGGCCTACGAGCAGTACTTC. This encodes CASSQEPSGGAYEQYF.

The chain has TRBV2 and TRBJ1-1; D is perhaps TRBD1 (5 bases). Germline assignment: CDR1 SNHLY and CDR2 FYNNEI. The CDR3 spans 14 residues. The germline V and J ends were trimmed by 7 bases and 5 bases, with 17 bases remaining between them. CDR3 sequence reads: CASTTGPGETEAFF. CDR3 coding DNA: TGTGCCAGCACAACCGGGCCGGGGGAAACTGAAGCTTTCTTT.

This chain uses TRBV11-2 with TRBJ1-2, with D perhaps TRBD1 (5 bases). The CDR3 covers 15 residues. The V end was cut by 4 bases, the J end by 4 bases, with 16 bases between. Germline values: CDR1 SGHAT, CDR2 FQNNGV. Here the CDR3 reads CASSSRLTRGYGYTF. In nucleotides, the CDR3 is TGTGCCAGCAGCTCGAGACTGACTAGGGGCTATGGCTACACCTTC. The variable domain in full, with the rest retrieved from reference TRBV11-2 and TRBJ1-2, is EAGVAQSPRYKIIEKRQSVAFWCNPISGHATLYWYQQILGQGPKLLIQFQNNGVVDDSQLPKDRFSAERLKGVDSTLKIQPAKLEDSAVYLCASSSRLTRGYGYTFGSGTRLTVV.

This sequence joins TRBV18 and TRBJ1-3, with a weak D call TRBD1 (6 bases). The CDR3 runs 14 residues. CDR1 is KGHSH, CDR2 LQKENI, per germline. Trimming removed 5 bases at V and 6 bases at J, with 14 bases between. The chain's CDR3 is CASSNLDSLNTIYF. In DNA form, the CDR3 reads TGTGCCAGCTCAAACTTGGACAGCCTAAACACCATATATTTT.

V usage is TRBV7-8 and J usage is TRBJ2-7; D is unresolved. V gave up 5 bases and J gave up 1 base, with 3 bases separating them. Per germline, CDR1 SGHVS and CDR2 FQNEAQ. The CDR3 covers 11 residues. The CDR3 bases are TGTGCCAGCAGCCCATCCTACGAGCAGTACTTC. This encodes CASSPSYEQYF.

The rearrangement links TRBV27 to TRBJ2-2; D gene uncertain. The germline V gene encodes CDR1 MNHEY and CDR2 SMNVEV (reference sequence). The CDR3 loop spans 14 amino acids. The V end lost 2 bases, the J end lost 3 bases, and 7 bases lay between the germline ends. The CDR3 protein is CASSLGRYTGELFF. The CDR3 bases are TGTGCCAGCAGTTTAGGCAGATACACCGGGGAGCTGTTTTTT.

This clone was detected a few times. The chain employs TRBV5-1 and TRBJ2-7; perhaps TRBD1 as D (7 bases). The V gene's germline CDR1 is SGHRS and CDR2 YFSETQ. This CDR3 contains 14 residues. The V and J ends lost 4 bases and 6 bases respectively, with 17 bases between them. CDR3 coding DNA: TGCGCCAGCAGCCCCTCGACAGGGACTTCCGAGCAGTACTTC. It translates to CASSPSTGTSEQYF.

This sequence joins TRBV5-4 and TRBJ2-3; 10 positions match TRBD1. V lost 4 bases, J lost 0 bases, and 2 bases stayed unmatched. The CDR3 spans 15 residues. The germline V gene has CDR1 SGHNT and CDR2 YYREEE (reference sequence). The CDR3 sequence is CASSTGQGSTDTQYF. The CDR3 DNA is TGTGCCAGCAGCACGGGACAGGGGAGCACAGATACGCAGTATTTT.

In this sample, this clone turned up once. This sequence joins TRBV19 and TRBJ2-3, with 8 bases that match TRBD2. The CDR3 extends over 16 amino acids. J lost 1 base, V lost 5 bases, and 8 bases had no gene match. From germline, CDR1 is LNHDA and CDR2 SQIVND (reference sequence). CDR3 protein: CASSGGGKPGTDTQYF. The CDR3 nucleotides are TGTGCCAGTAGTGGCGGGGGGAAGCCAGGCACAGATACGCAGTATTTT.

V is TRBV5-1 and J is TRBJ2-5; 9 bases map to TRBD2. V trimming: 4 bases; J trimming: 1 base; junction bases outside the gene matches: 5. The CDR3 has 15 residues. The germline V gene encodes CDR1 SGHRS and CDR2 YFSETQ. The CDR3 DNA reads as TGCGCCAGCAGCGACACACTAGCGGGCCAAGAGACCCAGTACTTC. Its protein is CASSDTLAGQETQYF.